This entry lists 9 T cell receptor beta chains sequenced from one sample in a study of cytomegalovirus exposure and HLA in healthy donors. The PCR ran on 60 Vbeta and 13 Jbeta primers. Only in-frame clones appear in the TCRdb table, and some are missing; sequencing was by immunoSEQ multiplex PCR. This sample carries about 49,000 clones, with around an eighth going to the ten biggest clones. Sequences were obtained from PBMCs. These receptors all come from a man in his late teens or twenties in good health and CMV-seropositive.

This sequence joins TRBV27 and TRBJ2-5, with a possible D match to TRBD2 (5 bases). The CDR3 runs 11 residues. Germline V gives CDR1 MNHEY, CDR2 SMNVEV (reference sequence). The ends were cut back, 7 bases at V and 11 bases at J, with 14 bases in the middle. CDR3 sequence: CASKTQWEQYF. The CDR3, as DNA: TGTGCCAGCAAAACGCAATGGGAGCAGTACTTC.

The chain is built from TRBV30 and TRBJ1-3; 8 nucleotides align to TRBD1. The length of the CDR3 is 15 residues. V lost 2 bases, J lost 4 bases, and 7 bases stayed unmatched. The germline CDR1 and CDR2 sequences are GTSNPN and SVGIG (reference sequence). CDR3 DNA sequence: TGTGCCTGGAGTCAATTTACAGGGGGAGGAAACACCATATATTTT. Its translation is CAWSQFTGGGNTIYF.

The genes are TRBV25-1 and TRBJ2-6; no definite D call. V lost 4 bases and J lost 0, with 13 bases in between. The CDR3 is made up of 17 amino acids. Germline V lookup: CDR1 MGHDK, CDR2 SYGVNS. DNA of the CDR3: TGTGCCAGCAGTGGAGGAAGGAACCCCTCTGGGGCCAACGTCCTGACTTTC. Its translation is CASSGGRNPSGANVLTF.

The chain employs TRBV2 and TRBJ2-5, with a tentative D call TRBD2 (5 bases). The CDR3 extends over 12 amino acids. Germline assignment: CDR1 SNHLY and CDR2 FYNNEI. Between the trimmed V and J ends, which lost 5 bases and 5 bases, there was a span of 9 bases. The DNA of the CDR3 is TGTGCCAGCAGTCGGGAAACGGAGACCCAGTACTTC. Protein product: CASSRETETQYF.

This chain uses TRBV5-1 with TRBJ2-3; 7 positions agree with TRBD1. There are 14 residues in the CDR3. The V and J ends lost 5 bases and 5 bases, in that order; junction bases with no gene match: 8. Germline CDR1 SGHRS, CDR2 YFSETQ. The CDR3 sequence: CASRRQGVGDTQYF. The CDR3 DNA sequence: TGCGCCAGCAGACGGCAGGGGGTGGGAGATACGCAGTATTTT.

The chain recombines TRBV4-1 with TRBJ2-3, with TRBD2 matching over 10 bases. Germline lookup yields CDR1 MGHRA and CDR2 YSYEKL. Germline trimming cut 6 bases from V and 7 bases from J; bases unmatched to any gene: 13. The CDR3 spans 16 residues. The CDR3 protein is CASRGFSGRTVYTQYF. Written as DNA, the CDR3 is TGCGCCAGCAGGGGATTTAGCGGGAGGACCGTGTATACGCAGTATTTT.

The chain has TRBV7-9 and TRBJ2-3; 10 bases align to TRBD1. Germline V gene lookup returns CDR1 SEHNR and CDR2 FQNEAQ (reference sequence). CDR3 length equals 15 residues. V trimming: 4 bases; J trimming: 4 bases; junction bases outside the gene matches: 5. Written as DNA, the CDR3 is TGTGCCAGCAGCTACGGGACAGGGGAGTCAGATACGCAGTATTTT. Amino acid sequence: CASSYGTGESDTQYF.

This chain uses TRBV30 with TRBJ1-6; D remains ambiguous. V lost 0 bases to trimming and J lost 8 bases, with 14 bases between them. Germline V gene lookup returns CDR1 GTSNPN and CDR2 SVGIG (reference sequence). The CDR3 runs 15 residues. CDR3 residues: CAWSVSGRGDSPLHF. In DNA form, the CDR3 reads TGTGCCTGGAGTGTAAGCGGGCGAGGAGATTCACCCCTCCACTTT. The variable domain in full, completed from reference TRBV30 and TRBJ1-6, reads SQTIHQWPATLVQPVGSPLSLECTVEGTSNPNLYWYRQAAGRGLQLLFYSVGIGQISSEVPQNLSASRPQDRQFILSSKKLLLSDSGFYLCAWSVSGRGDSPLHFGNGTRLTVT.

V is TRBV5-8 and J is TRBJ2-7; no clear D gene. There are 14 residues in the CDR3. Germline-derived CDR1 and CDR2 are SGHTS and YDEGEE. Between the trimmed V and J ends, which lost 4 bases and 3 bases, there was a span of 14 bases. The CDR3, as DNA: TGTGCCAGCAGCGTGGAGACCGGGTTCTACGAGCAGTACTTC. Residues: CASSVETGFYEQYF.